This record looks at one T cell receptor (beta chain) sequence and its context. Many counts were recorded for this clonotype. Its antigen is still unknown. The input lacks base qualities; no much larger clone sits a single base away. The data were taken from a study of T cells in Graves' hyperthyroidism and ophthalmopathy (dated by TCRdb to about 2019). Looking at the study overall: Peripheral blood samples were taken at initial diagnosis, before any treatment was given. To identify TCR V-J signatures that set the groups apart, the researchers used a discovery cohort of 100 patients, made up of under 45 with Graves' ophthalmopathy and some 56 with stable Graves' hyperthyroidism. Prospective prediction of ophthalmopathy was tested in an independent validation cohort consisting of 18 hyperthyroidism patients and more than 15 patients who later progressed to ophthalmopathy. The 100 or so discovery patients were divided at random into training and test sets in a 7:3 ratio. In addition, the study compared T-cell repertoires in thyroid tissue and in blood from roughly 6 Graves' hyperthyroidism patients. Once sampling was done, hyperthyroidism patients were given methimazole at a starting dose of 30 mg daily, whereas ophthalmopathy patients were given high-dose intravenous methylprednisolone. The paper describes TCR Vbeta CDR3 sequencing of some 130 peripheral blood samples, made up of roughly 45 ophthalmopathy patients, more than 70 hyperthyroidism patients and 17 progressor patients.

Here is what the overall study found, with its caveats: In validation, the model predicted progression to ophthalmopathy a median of 6.5 months before onset, with about 67% sensitivity and almost 75% specificity. Sample size was not statistically predetermined, and blinding of investigators to group allocation was not performed. Most expanded thyroid clonotypes (frequency above 0.001) were also found in blood, which suggests that blood repertoires may mirror thyroid immune responses. A model built on a 13 V-J signature distinguished ophthalmopathy from stable hyperthyroidism, reaching around 88% sensitivity and approximately 83% specificity in cross-validation and 80%/75% in testing.

TCR beta CDR3 regions were amplified from RNA transcripts. The TCR CDR3 was subjected to a first round of RT-PCR using the HTBI primer set and the Qiagen OneStep RT-PCR kit. The libraries were constructed in a second round of multiplex PCR and then size-selected and purified. The libraries were sequenced on an Illumina HiSeq2000 using paired-end 100 bp reads. The authors' pipeline ran thus. SOAPnuke was used to process the raw data, throwing out any read that contained adapters or uncalled bases, had a mean Phred below 15, or lacked an exact constant-primer or identifier match. COPE v1.2.5 was used to merge high-quality paired reads, and clonotypes were defined as unique nucleotide sequences. MiTCR v1.1 was used to align clonotypes to the IMGT TRBV, TRBD and TRBJ reference segments. The analysis included only V-J combinations with a frequency above 0.0001, which together covered roughly 99% of the repertoires. The TCS score was defined as the ratio of F50 (clonal expansion) to E x V (chaos), calculated using BLOSUM62-based TCRdist between CDR3 peptides within each V-J. Welch's t-statistics and random forest reduced several hundred V-J features to 13, which were used in a naive Bayes classifier (R e1071). The raw public data were reprocessed by TCRdb itself: fastp quality trimming at Q25, MiXCR clonotype calling, in-frame beta chains only. Each entry is one CDR3 protein sequence, shown with its most common DNA and genes. The V and J calls and clone size are TCRdb's, not the authors'. The sample table holds 300,000 to 350,000 distinct CDR3 sequences, of which around 13% were seen once. The ten biggest clones cover roughly 24% of the sample.

Germline trimming amounts to 2 bases on V and 4 bases on J, with 3 as the count of junction bases outside the gene matches. The germline V gene supplies CDR1 MDHEN and CDR2 SYDVKM. Measured from the cysteine to the phenylalanine, the CDR3 is 15 residues long. Of the read, only the CDR3 DNA is kept; its 45 bases are in frame from base 1. Graves' hyperthyroidism was defined as stable when no progression to ophthalmopathy occurred over 18 months of follow-up. Hyperthyroidism patients were aged 18 to 65 years and newly diagnosed, with disease duration of less than 2 months. Patients with uncontrolled infections, other autoimmune diseases, pregnancy or lactation were excluded. Diagnoses were based on clinical symptoms, serum thyroxine and TRAb, thyroid ultrasound and orbital computed tomography. PBMCs were separated from 7.5 to 10 ml of fresh peripheral blood using Ficoll-Paque density gradient centrifugation. Total RNA was extracted with Trizol reagent, and quality was checked on an Agilent 2100 Bioanalyzer.

The sequence derives from a woman aged 25 to 39 with Graves' hyperthyroidism. The receptor chain draws on TRBV28 and TRBJ2-1; the central 9 bases match TRBD2. The sequenced sample consisted of blood. The DNA sequence follows: TGTGCCAGCAGTTTAGCGGGAGGGCTGTACAATGAGCAGTTCTTC. This is translated as CASSLAGGLYNEQFF.